The subject of this entry is one T cell receptor beta chain. In germline, CDR1 is SGDLS, CDR2 YYNGEE. The V and J ends lost 1 base and 0 bases respectively, with 5 bases between them. The CDR3 has 15 amino acids. The entry originates in a study of control samples from healthy donors and cancer patients. Sequenced by immunoSEQ multiplex PCR; TCRdb stores in-frame clones only, minus some. Of 170,000 or so clones listed, approximately 95% are singletons. The sequenced sample was blood. The rearrangement uses TRBV9 and TRBJ2-6; D is unresolved. The receptor was derived from a man between 18 and 35 years old in good health. The CDR3 DNA reads TGTGCCAGCAGCGTATACCGCTCTGGGGCCAACGTCCTGACTTTC. Amino acid sequence: CASSVYRSGANVLTF.